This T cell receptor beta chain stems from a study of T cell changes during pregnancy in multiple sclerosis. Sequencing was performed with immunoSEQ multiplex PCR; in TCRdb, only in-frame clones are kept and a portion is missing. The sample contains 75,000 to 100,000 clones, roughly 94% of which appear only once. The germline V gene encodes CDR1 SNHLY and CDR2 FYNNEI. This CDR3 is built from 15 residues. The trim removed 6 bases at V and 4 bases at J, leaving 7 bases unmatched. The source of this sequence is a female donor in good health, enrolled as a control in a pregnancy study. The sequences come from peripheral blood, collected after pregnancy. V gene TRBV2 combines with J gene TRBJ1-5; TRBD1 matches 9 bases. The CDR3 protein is CASRHRGQGNQPQHF. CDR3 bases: TGTGCCAGCAGACACAGGGGGCAGGGTAATCAGCCCCAGCATTTT. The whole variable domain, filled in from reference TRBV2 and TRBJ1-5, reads EPEVTQTPSHQVTQMGQEVILRCVPISNHLYFYWYRQILGQKVEFLVSFYNNEISEKSEIFDDQFSVERPDGSNFTLKIRSTKLEDSAMYFCASRHRGQGNQPQHFGDGTRLSIL.